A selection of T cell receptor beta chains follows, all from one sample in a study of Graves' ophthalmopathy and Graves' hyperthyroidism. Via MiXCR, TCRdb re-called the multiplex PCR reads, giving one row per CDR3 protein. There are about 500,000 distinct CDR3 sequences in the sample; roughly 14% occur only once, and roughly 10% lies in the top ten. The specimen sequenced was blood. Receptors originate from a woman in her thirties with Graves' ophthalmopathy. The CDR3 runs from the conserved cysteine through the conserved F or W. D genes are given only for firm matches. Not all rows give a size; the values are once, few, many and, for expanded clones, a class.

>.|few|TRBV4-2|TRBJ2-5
CASSQRLSTGLEGETQYF
TGTGCCAGCAGCCAACGACTATCAACAGGTTTGGAGGGAGAGACCCAGTACTTC
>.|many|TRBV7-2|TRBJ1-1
CASSSTGGAEAFF
TGTGCCAGCAGCTCAACGGGGGGAGCTGAAGCTTTCTTT
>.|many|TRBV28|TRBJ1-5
CASSARDNNQPQHF
TGTGCCAGCAGTGCCCGGGACAACAATCAGCCCCAGCATTTT
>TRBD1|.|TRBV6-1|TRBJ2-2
CASSARQGYTGELFF
TGTGCCAGCAGTGCCCGACAGGGGTACACCGGGGAGCTGTTTTTT
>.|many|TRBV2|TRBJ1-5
CASSEMGIDSNQPQHF
TGTGCCAGCAGTGAAATGGGAATCGATAGCAATCAGCCCCAGCATTTT
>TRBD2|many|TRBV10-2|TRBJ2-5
CASSATSGEETQYF
TGCGCCAGCAGCGCGACTAGCGGGGAAGAGACCCAGTACTTC
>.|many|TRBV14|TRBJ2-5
CASSQRQGRVETQYF
TGTGCCAGCAGCCAAAGGCAGGGAAGGGTAGAGACCCAGTACTTC
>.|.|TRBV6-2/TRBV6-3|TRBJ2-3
CASSYFSGTDTQYF
TGTGCCAGCAGTTACTTTAGCGGTACAGATACGCAGTATTTT
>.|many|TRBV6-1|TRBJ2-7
CASSEASSYEQYF
TGTGCCAGCAGTGAAGCTTCTTCCTACGAGCAGTACTTC
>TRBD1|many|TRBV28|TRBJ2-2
CASTLSDRAVGELFF
TGTGCCAGCACACTCTCGGACAGGGCGGTCGGGGAGCTGTTTTTT
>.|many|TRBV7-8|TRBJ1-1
CASSFATGTLNTEAFF
.
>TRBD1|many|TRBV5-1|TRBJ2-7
CASSLTGTGPGEQYF
TGCGCCAGCAGCCTCACGGGGACAGGTCCGGGCGAGCAGTACTTC
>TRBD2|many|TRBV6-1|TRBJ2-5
CASRAGKAFQETQYF
TGTGCCAGCAGAGCGGGAAAGGCATTCCAAGAGACCCAGTACTTC
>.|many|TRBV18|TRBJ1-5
CASSPSYVVSEGAQHF
TGTGCCAGCTCACCTTCCTACGTGGTATCGGAAGGGGCCCAGCATTTT
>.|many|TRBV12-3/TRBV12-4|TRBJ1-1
CASRGEGHTEAFF
TGTGCCAGCAGGGGGGAAGGGCACACTGAAGCTTTCTTT
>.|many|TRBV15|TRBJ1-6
CATSRGDSFDYNSPLHF
TGTGCCACCAGCAGAGGAGACAGTTTCGACTATAATTCACCCCTCCACTTT
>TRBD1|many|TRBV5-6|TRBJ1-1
CASSFDRGQYTEAFF
TGTGCCAGCAGCTTTGACAGGGGGCAATACACTGAAGCTTTCTTT
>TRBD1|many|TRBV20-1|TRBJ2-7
CSAQGADDLTAYEQYF
TGCAGTGCTCAGGGGGCAGACGACCTTACCGCCTACGAGCAGTACTTC
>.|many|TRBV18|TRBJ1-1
CASSPPGRNTEAFF
TGTGCCAGCAGCCCCCCGGGGCGCAACACTGAAGCTTTCTTT
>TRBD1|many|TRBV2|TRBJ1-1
CATTGDRNTEAFF
TGTGCCACGACAGGGGATAGAAACACTGAAGCTTTCTTT
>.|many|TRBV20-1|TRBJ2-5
CSPRLVQETQYF
TGCAGTCCTAGACTAGTCCAAGAGACCCAGTACTTC
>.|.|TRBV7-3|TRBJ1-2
CASSLTGRGASNYGYTF
TGTGCCAGCAGCTTAACTGGCAGGGGAGCCTCTAACTATGGCTACACCTTC
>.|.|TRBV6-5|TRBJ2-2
CASSYDPAHGSSGELFF
TGTGCCAGCAGTTACGATCCTGCTCACGGGTCTTCCGGGGAGCTGTTTTTT
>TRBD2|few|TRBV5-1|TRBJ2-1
CASSLGLAGVPSYNEQFF
TGCGCCAGCAGCTTGGGTCTAGCGGGAGTTCCCTCCTACAATGAGCAGTTCTTC
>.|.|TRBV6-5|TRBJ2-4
CASRPGARGIQYF
TGTGCCAGCAGACCGGGTGCACGGGGCATTCAGTACTTC
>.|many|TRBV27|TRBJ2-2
CASSLFRGGYTGELFF
TGTGCCAGCAGTTTATTTAGGGGCGGGTACACCGGGGAGCTGTTTTTT
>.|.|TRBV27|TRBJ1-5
CASSLRGGIQPQHF
TGTGCCAGCAGTTTGAGGGGGGGGATTCAGCCCCAGCATTTT
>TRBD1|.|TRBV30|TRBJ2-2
CAFVRDSGGGELFF
TGTGCCTTCGTCCGGGACAGCGGCGGCGGGGAGCTGTTTTTT
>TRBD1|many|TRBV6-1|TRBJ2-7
CASKETGSSYEQYF
TGTGCCAGCAAGGAGACAGGGAGCTCCTACGAGCAGTACTTC
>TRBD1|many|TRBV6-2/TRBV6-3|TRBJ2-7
CASRDRVTGEQYF
TGTGCCAGCAGGGACAGGGTGACAGGGGAGCAGTACTTC
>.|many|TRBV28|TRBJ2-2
CASSQAGARTGELFF
TGTGCCAGCAGCCAGGCGGGGGCGCGGACCGGGGAGCTGTTTTTT
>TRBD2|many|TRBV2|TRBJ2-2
CASSVTGRDTGELFF
TGTGCCAGCTCCGTGACGGGGAGGGACACCGGGGAGCTGTTTTTT
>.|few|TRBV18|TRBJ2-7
CASSPTDNYEQYF
TGTGCCAGCTCACCTACGGACAACTACGAGCAGTACTTC
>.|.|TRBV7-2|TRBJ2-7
CASSPTEIYEQYF
TGTGCCAGCAGCCCGACAGAAATCTACGAGCAGTACTTC
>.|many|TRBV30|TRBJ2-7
CAWSGAGGPNLYEQYF
TGTGCCTGGAGTGGCGCCGGGGGACCCAACCTTTACGAGCAGTACTTC
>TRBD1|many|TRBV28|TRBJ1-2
CASHKGGAGYGYTF
TGTGCCAGCCATAAAGGGGGCGCGGGCTATGGCTACACCTTC
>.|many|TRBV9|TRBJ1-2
CASSSAGEGSGYTF
TGTGCCAGCAGCTCCGCCGGAGAGGGTAGTGGCTACACCTTC
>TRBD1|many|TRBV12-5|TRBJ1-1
CASGWTGGLNTEAFF
TGTGCTAGTGGGTGGACAGGGGGGCTGAACACTGAAGCTTTCTTT
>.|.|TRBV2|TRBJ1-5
CASGGGHFSNQPQHF
TGTGCCAGCGGTGGAGGACACTTTAGCAATCAGCCCCAGCATTTT
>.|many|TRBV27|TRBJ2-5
CASSLGQTQYF
TGTGCCAGCAGTTTAGGGCAGACCCAGTACTTC
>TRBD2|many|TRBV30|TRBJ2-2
CAWSCPGTSGGHDTGELFF
TGTGCCTGGTCTTGCCCCGGGACTAGCGGGGGCCATGACACCGGGGAGCTGTTTTTT
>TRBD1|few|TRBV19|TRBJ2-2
CASSYHSTGGYLFRTGELFF
TGTGCCAGTAGTTATCACTCGACAGGGGGCTATTTATTTCGCACCGGGGAGCTGTTTTTT
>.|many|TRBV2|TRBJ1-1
CASFVNTEAFF
TGTGCCAGCTTTGTCAACACTGAAGCTTTCTTT
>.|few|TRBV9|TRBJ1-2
CASSVGFFTNYGYTF
TGTGCCAGCAGCGTAGGTTTTTTTACTAACTATGGCTACACCTTC
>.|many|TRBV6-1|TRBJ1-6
CASFPGHYNSPLHF
TGTGCCAGCTTTCCGGGACATTATAATTCACCCCTCCACTTT
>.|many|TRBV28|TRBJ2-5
CASSFPRSQETQYF
TGTGCCAGCAGTTTCCCGAGGAGTCAAGAGACCCAGTACTTC
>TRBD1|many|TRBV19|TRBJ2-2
CASSITGVAGELFF
TGTGCCAGTAGTATCACAGGGGTTGCCGGGGAGCTGTTTTTT
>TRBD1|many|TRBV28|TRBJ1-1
CASSDQGARGAFF
TGTGCCAGCAGTGACCAGGGGGCCCGGGGAGCTTTCTTT
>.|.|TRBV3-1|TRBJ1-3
CASSHTSGNTIYF
TGTGCCAGCAGCCACACCTCTGGAAACACCATATATTTT
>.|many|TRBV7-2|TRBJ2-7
CASSLTYSSYEQYF
TGTGCCAGCAGCTTGACGTATAGCTCCTACGAGCAGTACTTC
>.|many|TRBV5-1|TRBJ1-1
CASSPPGFTEAFF
TGCGCCAGCAGCCCCCCAGGGTTCACTGAAGCTTTCTTT